The source of this TCR beta chain is a study of cytomegalovirus exposure and HLA in healthy donors. Looked up from germline, CDR1 is SGHAT and CDR2 is FQNNGV. The CDR3 sequence is 14 residues long. V lost 4 bases to trimming and J lost 1 base, with 10 bases between them. All donors participated as healthy donors of bone marrow. PCR involved 60 Vbeta and 13 Jbeta primers. TCRdb's copy holds only in-frame clones and misses some; the assay was immunoSEQ multiplex PCR. The sample totals around 75,000 clones. The chain is built from TRBV11-2 and TRBJ1-1; D may be TRBD1 (6 bases). The receptor was derived from a man between 45 and 60 years old in good health and CMV-seropositive. Material: PBMCs. CDR3 region: CASSSLDRNTEAFF. The CDR3 DNA reads as TGTGCCAGCAGCTCTTTGGACAGGAACACTGAAGCTTTCTTT. The variable domain in full, with the rest retrieved from reference TRBV11-2 and TRBJ1-1, is EAGVAQSPRYKIIEKRQSVAFWCNPISGHATLYWYQQILGQGPKLLIQFQNNGVVDDSQLPKDRFSAERLKGVDSTLKIQPAKLEDSAVYLCASSSLDRNTEAFFGQGTRLTVV.